This T cell receptor (beta chain) was identified during a study of blood T cell repertoires in COVID-19. The germline V gene encodes CDR1 SGHNT and CDR2 YENEEA. V lost 1 base and J 5 bases, leaving 11 bases between the germline ends. This CDR3 has 14 residues. Assay used: immunoSEQ multiplex PCR; TCRdb lists only in-frame clones, some missing. The sample holds 250,000 to 350,000 clones, around 89% seen once. V usage is TRBV11-3 and J usage is TRBJ1-1, with D unresolved. Sequences were obtained from peripheral blood. The receptor's source is a man younger than 40 with acute or convalescent COVID-19. The CDR3 coding sequence is TGTGCCAGCAGCTTAGGCGGCGGGAATACTGAAGCTTTCTTT. This sequence encodes CASSLGGGNTEAFF.